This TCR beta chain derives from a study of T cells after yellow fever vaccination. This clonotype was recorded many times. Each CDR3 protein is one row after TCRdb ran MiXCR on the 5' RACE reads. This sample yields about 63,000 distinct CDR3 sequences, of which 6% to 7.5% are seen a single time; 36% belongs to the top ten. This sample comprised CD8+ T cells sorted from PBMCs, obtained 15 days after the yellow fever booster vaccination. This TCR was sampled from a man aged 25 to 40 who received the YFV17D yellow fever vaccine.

DNA for the CDR3: TGTGCCAGCAGTGGGTGGGGACAGGGGTTAAATGAGCAGTTCTTC. Protein product: CASSGWGQGLNEQFF. The gene calls are TRBV2 and TRBJ2-1, with 10 bases identical to TRBD1. CDR3 length equals 15 residues. The V segment lost 4 bases and the J segment 7 bases; nucleotides outside the gene matches: 7. CDR1 and CDR2 (germline): SNHLY, FYNNEI.